This is a list of T cell receptor beta chains from one sample in a study of CD4+ T cells in melanoma. The data were produced by immunoSEQ multiplex PCR, yet TCRdb's version contains in-frame clones alone and is incomplete. The repertoire holds 120,000 to 150,000 clones, 92% seen once, with approximately 1.5% in the top ten. Every receptor here comes from a human donor with melanoma. Both conserved end residues are part of each CDR3. D genes are given only for firm matches. Clone size is not always given. Where it is, it says once, few, many or a class for expanded clones.

clone size,V gene,J gene,D gene,CDR3 DNA,CDR3 protein
NA,TRBV18,TRBJ1-5,NA,TGTGCCAGCTCAGTTGGTTCCTCTCAGCCCCAGCATTTT,CASSVGSSQPQHF
NA,TRBV10-1,TRBJ2-1,NA,TGCGCCAGCAGTGAGACGGGGAGTTCCTACAATGAGCAGTTCTTC,CASSETGSSYNEQFF
NA,TRBV5-4,TRBJ2-7,TRBD2,TGTGCCAGCAGCCCGCACCTAGCGGGGGCCTCCTACGAGCAGTACTTC,CASSPHLAGASYEQYF
NA,TRBV21-1,TRBJ1-5,NA,TGTGCCAGCAGTAAAAGGCGAAGTTATAGCAATCAGCCCCAGCATTTT,CASSKRRSYSNQPQHF
NA,TRBV27,TRBJ2-2,TRBD2,TGTGCCAGCTCTCCCGGGGGGGCCAACACCGGGGAGCTGTTTTTT,CASSPGGANTGELFF
NA,TRBV4-1,TRBJ1-1,NA,TGCGCCAGCAGCCAAGACGGGGTAGTAGGAGATGAAGCTTTCTTT,CASSQDGVVGDEAFF
NA,TRBV5-8,TRBJ2-2,NA,TGTGCCAGCAGCTTGGTTTTCAGGAACACCGGGGAGCTGTTTTTT,CASSLVFRNTGELFF
NA,TRBV4-1,TRBJ2-7,TRBD2,TGCGCCAGCAGCCAAGAACGGGGGGGCCCCCCCTACGAGCAGTACTTC,CASSQERGGPPYEQYF
NA,TRBV6-6,TRBJ1-5,NA,TGTGCCAGCAGCACAAATCAGCCCCAGCATTTT,CASSTNQPQHF
NA,TRBV5-1,TRBJ2-7,NA,TGCGCCAGCAGCTTGGTATCCGGCAGGACCAACTCCTACGAGCAGTACTTC,CASSLVSGRTNSYEQYF
NA,TRBV18,TRBJ1-5,NA,TGTGCCAGCTCACCACAGGGCGCTCAGCCCCAGCATTTT,CASSPQGAQPQHF
NA,TRBV9,TRBJ2-7,TRBD1,TGTGCCAGCAGCGCCGGGGACAGAAACTACGAGCAGTACTTC,CASSAGDRNYEQYF
NA,TRBV5-4,TRBJ2-3,TRBD2,TGTGCCAGCAGCTTGGGACTAGCGGAAGGCACAGATACGCAGTATTTT,CASSLGLAEGTDTQYF
NA,TRBV7-8,TRBJ2-2,NA,TGTGCCAGCAGCTTGAACCCCGGGACCCGGGAGCTGTTTTTT,CASSLNPGTRELFF
NA,TRBV29-1,TRBJ2-7,NA,TGCAGCGTTGTAGCGACAGGCCTGGGCGAGCAGTACTTC,CSVVATGLGEQYF
NA,TRBV6-1,TRBJ1-5,TRBD1,TGTGCCAGCAGTGGACAGGGGTACCAGCCCCAGCATTTT,CASSGQGYQPQHF
NA,TRBV30,TRBJ2-5,TRBD1,TGTGCCTGGAAGACAGGGGGAGAGACCCAGTACTTC,CAWKTGGETQYF
once,TRBV7-9,TRBJ2-7,NA,TGTGCCAGCAGCGCGATCCTAGAGGAGCAGTACTTC,CASSAILEEQYF
NA,TRBV19,TRBJ1-1,NA,TGTGCCAGTAGTATAACAGGGACGAGGGCTGAAGCTTTCTTT,CASSITGTRAEAFF
NA,TRBV11-2,TRBJ1-2,NA,TGTGCCAGCAGCGGTCAGTCGCGCTACGGCTACACCTTC,CASSGQSRYGYTF
NA,TRBV11-2,TRBJ2-5,NA,TGTGCCAGCAGCACAAGCTCGGGGCGAGAGACCCAGTACTTC,CASSTSSGRETQYF
NA,TRBV6-5,TRBJ1-2,NA,TGTGCCAGCAGTCAGGGGAACTATGGCTACACCTTC,CASSQGNYGYTF
few,TRBV7-2,TRBJ1-2,TRBD1,TGTGCCAGCAGCTTTCGTGGGAAGGGGGCGGTCACCTTC,CASSFRGKGAVTF
NA,TRBV27,TRBJ2-2,NA,TGTGCCAGCAGTCCCCGAGGGGCCTCGACCGGGGAGCTGTTTTTT,CASSPRGASTGELFF
NA,TRBV6-5,TRBJ1-1,NA,TGTGCCAGCAGTTACTCGCGAGGGCGGACTGAAGCTTTCTTT,CASSYSRGRTEAFF
NA,TRBV2,TRBJ2-2,TRBD2,TGTGCCAGCAGTGAAGGCGGGGGGGCCAACACCGGGGAGCTGTTTTTT,CASSEGGGANTGELFF
NA,TRBV30,TRBJ1-1,NA,TGTGCCTGGAGGCTCCTTTGGCTGAGAGGGACTGAAGCTTTCTTT,CAWRLLWLRGTEAFF
NA,TRBV6-1,TRBJ1-4,NA,TGTGCCAGCACCCCGAGGCGGGGCGGATATGAAAAACTGTTTTTT,CASTPRRGGYEKLFF
NA,TRBV6-5,TRBJ1-3,NA,TGTGCCAGCCGAGTGCACTCTGGAAACACCATATATTTT,CASRVHSGNTIYF
NA,TRBV13,TRBJ1-2,NA,TGTGCCAGCAGCTTAGGACAGAGCTATGGCTACACCTTC,CASSLGQSYGYTF
NA,TRBV14,TRBJ2-2,NA,TGTGCCAGCAGCCAAGATCAGAGTTTCACGGAGCTGTTTTTT,CASSQDQSFTELFF
NA,TRBV5-8,TRBJ1-1,NA,TGTGCCAGCAGCTTGAGGTTCGGGCGGATTGAAGCTTTCTTT,CASSLRFGRIEAFF
NA,TRBV7-6,TRBJ2-2,NA,TGTGCCAGCAGCTTTGGGGCGAACACCGGGGAGCTGTTTTTT,CASSFGANTGELFF
NA,TRBV5-6,TRBJ1-1,TRBD1,TGTGCCAGCAGCCAAGACAGGGCGAACACTGAAGCTTTCTTT,CASSQDRANTEAFF
NA,TRBV10-3,TRBJ1-1,TRBD1,TGTGCCATCAGTGAGATACAGGGGAGGACTGAAGCTTTCTTT,CAISEIQGRTEAFF
NA,TRBV6-6,TRBJ2-2,NA,TGTGCCAGCAGTTACTTTACAGGGAACACCGGGGAGCTGTTTTTT,CASSYFTGNTGELFF
NA,TRBV18,TRBJ2-5,TRBD1,TGTGCCAGCTCACCCGACAGGGGTGGAGAGACCCAGTACTTC,CASSPDRGGETQYF
NA,TRBV5-6,TRBJ2-3,NA,TGTGCCAGCAGCCCGGACCAGGTTCGAGATACGCAGTATTTT,CASSPDQVRDTQYF
NA,TRBV7-9,TRBJ2-3,NA,TGTGCCAGCGCTCGGAGACAGTCAAGCACAGATACGCAGTATTTT,CASARRQSSTDTQYF
NA,TRBV2,TRBJ2-3,TRBD2,TGTGCCAGCAGTCTTGAGAGCGGGGGGCACACAGATACGCAGTATTTT,CASSLESGGHTDTQYF
NA,TRBV6-1,TRBJ1-5,NA,TGTGCCAGCAGGCTGCCGGACAATCAGCCCCAGCATTTT,CASRLPDNQPQHF
NA,TRBV5-8,TRBJ2-5,NA,TGTGCCAGCAGCCCGAGGCGAACAGGCTCAAGTGAGACCCAGTACTTC,CASSPRRTGSSETQYF